These 11 T cell receptor beta chains share one sample of origin, sequenced in a study of control samples from healthy donors and cancer patients. Only in-frame clones appear in the TCRdb table, and some are missing; sequencing was by immunoSEQ multiplex PCR. This table has 200,000 to 250,000 clones, just under 95% appearing once. Specimen: blood. These receptors originate from a man aged 50 to 59 in good health.

This chain links TRBV6-5 with TRBJ1-2, with unresolved D. V was trimmed by 6 bases and J by 5 bases, leaving 4 bases between them. Looked up from germline, CDR1 is MNHEY and CDR2 is SVGAGI. The CDR3 extends over 10 amino acids. CDR3 coding DNA: TGTGCCAGCAGGTTGTATGGCTACACCTTC. It is translated as CASRLYGYTF.

The chain uses TRBV27 and TRBJ1-1; TRBD1 matches at 7 bases. CDR1 and CDR2 from the germline V gene are MNHEY and SMNVEV (reference sequence). The ends lost 7 bases at V and 4 bases at J; junction bases unmatched: 6. CDR3 size: 13 residues. CDR3 nucleotide sequence: TGTGCCAGCACCCCCAGGGGGAGCACTGAAGCTTTCTTT. Its protein product is CASTPRGSTEAFF.

This clone was found once. V gene TRBV29-1 combines with J gene TRBJ2-7, with a tentative D call TRBD1 (6 bases). CDR3 size: 13 residues. Germline V gene sequence: CDR1 SQVTM, CDR2 ANQGSEA. Trimming took off 7 bases at V and 6 bases at J, with 19 bases between the two ends. Written as DNA, the CDR3 is TGCAGCGCAGGAAGGCTCCTAGGGGGCGAGCAGTACTTC. It encodes CSAGRLLGGEQYF.

J is TRBJ1-2 and V is TRBV7-2, with 8 nucleotides matching TRBD1. Germline V gene data show CDR1 as SGHTA and CDR2 as FQGNSA. The V and J ends lost 5 bases and 8 bases, in that order; junction bases with no gene match: 7. The CDR3 runs 13 residues. CDR3 DNA: TGTGCCAGCAGCCCCAAGACAGGGGAAGGCTACACCTTC. Its protein is CASSPKTGEGYTF. The whole variable domain, remainder taken from reference TRBV7-2 and TRBJ1-2, is GAGVSQSPSNKVTEKGKDVELRCDPISGHTALYWYRQSLGQGLEFLIYFQGNSAPDKSGLPSDRFSAERTGGSVSTLTIQRTQQEDSAVYLCASSPKTGEGYTFGSGTRLTVV.

This sequence joins TRBV10-3 and TRBJ1-5; D is possibly TRBD1 (6 bases). The CDR3 loop spans 15 amino acids. With 4 bases removed from V and 8 bases from J, the gap between germline ends came to 18 bases. Per germline, CDR1 ENHRY and CDR2 SYGVKD. The CDR3 nucleotides read TGTGCCATCAGTGCCAGGGCAGGGGTTATGGAGCCCCAGCATTTT. Translating gives CAISARAGVMEPQHF.

This clone was detected only once. The chain is built from TRBV3-1 (or the pseudogene TRBV3-2) and TRBJ2-3, with 14 bases matching TRBD2. J gave up 5 bases and V 0 bases, and 10 bases lay outside the gene matches. The CDR3 contains 19 residues. Germline loops: CDR1 LGHDT, CDR2 YNNKEL (reference sequence). The CDR3 spells CASSQDLGTSGGPGDTQYF. The CDR3 DNA sequence: TGTGCCAGCAGCCAAGATCTTGGGACTAGCGGGGGACCAGGAGATACGCAGTATTTT.

V is TRBV19 and J is TRBJ1-5; TRBD1 agrees at 7 bases. The V and J ends lost 9 bases and 3 bases, in that order; junction bases with no gene match: 8. The CDR3 extends over 14 amino acids. The germline V gene has CDR1 LNHDA and CDR2 SQIVND (reference sequence). The CDR3 sequence is CARGGDFDNQPQHF. In DNA, the CDR3 is TGTGCCAGAGGGGGCGATTTTGACAATCAGCCCCAGCATTTT.

This clone was detected once. The genes are TRBV6-5 and TRBJ1-2, with D uncertain. With 4 bases removed from V and 4 bases from J, the gap between germline ends came to 10 bases. Germline V gene data show CDR1 as MNHEY and CDR2 as SVGAGI. This CDR3 comprises 13 residues. CDR3 sequence reads: CASSSTTFYGYTF. For the CDR3, the DNA is TGTGCCAGCAGTTCGACAACCTTCTATGGCTACACCTTC.

The chain combines TRBV5-1 with TRBJ2-2; D unresolved. Looked up from germline, CDR1 is SGHRS and CDR2 is YFSETQ. CDR3 length: 15 residues. V lost 0 bases and J lost 4, with 10 bases in between. CDR3 amino acids: CASSLEGPGTGELFF. As DNA, the CDR3 is TGCGCCAGCAGCTTGGAAGGGCCGGGCACCGGGGAGCTGTTTTTT.

This rearrangement joins TRBV3-1 (or the pseudogene TRBV3-2) to TRBJ2-1; D gene ambiguous. Trimming left V 8 bases short and J 0 bases short, with 8 bases between. The CDR3 has 13 amino acids. Germline V gene data show CDR1 as LGHDT and CDR2 as YNNKEL (reference sequence). In DNA, the CDR3 is TGTGCCAGCCGCACGAGCTCCTACAATGAGCAGTTCTTC. This sequence encodes CASRTSSYNEQFF.

The table lists this clone with a count of one. The chain links TRBV9 to TRBJ2-2; D is ambiguous. The CDR3 runs 17 residues. CDR1 is SGDLS and CDR2 is YYNGEE in the germline V gene. Trimming left V 1 base short and J 6 bases short, with 19 bases between. The CDR3 loop is CASSVRSVSNIPGELFF. CDR3 nucleotide sequence: TGTGCCAGCAGCGTAAGATCTGTAAGCAATATACCCGGGGAGCTGTTTTTT.